Presented here are 20 T cell receptor beta chains from one specimen sequenced in a study of shared clonotypes between healthy human individuals. Profiling relied on immunoSEQ multiplex PCR, and the TCRdb table lists in-frame clones only, not all of them. The sample has hundreds of thousands of clones, around 67% seen once. The sample consisted of memory CD4+ T cells sorted from blood. Noted subset: CD45RA-negative fraction. These TCRs come from a woman under 40 in good health.

The chain joins TRBV19 to TRBJ2-2; 8 bases align to TRBD1. Looked up from germline, CDR1 is LNHDA and CDR2 is SQIVND (reference sequence). This CDR3 is 16 amino acids long. V dropped 7 bases and J dropped 4; count of bases not matched to a gene: 11. CDR3 region: CASISIDRGGTGELFF. The CDR3 DNA reads as TGTGCCAGTATCTCAATCGACAGGGGTGGCACCGGGGAGCTGTTTTTT.

This clone appeared a single time. The V gene is TRBV2, the J gene TRBJ2-1; TRBD2 matches 8 bases. CDR3 size: 16 residues. With V trimmed by 4 bases and J by 8 bases, 13 bases remained unmatched. The germline CDR1 and CDR2 sequences are SNHLY and FYNNEI. For the CDR3, the DNA is TGTGCCAGCAGTGGGGCTGGGACTAGGAGTTTGTATGAGCAGTTCTTC. Amino acid sequence: CASSGAGTRSLYEQFF.

The CDR3 nucleotides are TGCGCCAGCAGCTTGATGATCGGGGACACTGAAGCTTTCTTT. The encoded protein is CASSLMIGDTEAFF. The chain combines TRBV5-1 with TRBJ1-1; the D is unclear. This CDR3 comprises 14 residues. In germline, CDR1 is SGHRS, CDR2 YFSETQ. V was shortened by 1 base and J by 3 bases, with 10 bases between the two germline ends. Full variable domain (remainder filled in from reference TRBV5-1 and TRBJ1-1): KAGVTQTPRYLIKTRGQQVTLSCSPISGHRSVSWYQQTPGQGLQFLFEYFSETQRNKGNFPGRFSGRQFSNSRSEMNVSTLELGDSALYLCASSLMIGDTEAFFGQGTRLTVV.

This clone was seen only once. The rearrangement links TRBV5-1 to TRBJ2-2; 7 nucleotides match TRBD1. V shed 3 bases, J shed 4 bases, and the junction held 9 bases outside the gene matches. The length of the CDR3 is 16 residues. The germline CDR1 and CDR2 sequences are SGHRS and YFSETQ. CDR3 region: CASSSTTGTATGELFF. Written as DNA, the CDR3 is TGCGCCAGCAGCTCAACCACCGGGACAGCCACCGGGGAGCTGTTTTTT. The whole variable domain, filled in from reference TRBV5-1 and TRBJ2-2, reads KAGVTQTPRYLIKTRGQQVTLSCSPISGHRSVSWYQQTPGQGLQFLFEYFSETQRNKGNFPGRFSGRQFSNSRSEMNVSTLELGDSALYLCASSSTTGTATGELFFGEGSRLTVL.

J is TRBJ2-1 and V is TRBV27, with 9 bases that match TRBD1. The germline CDR1 and CDR2 sequences are MNHEY and SMNVEV (reference sequence). The CDR3 is 16 residues long. V shed 0 bases and J 4 bases; nucleotides not matched to a gene: 4. The CDR3 protein is CASSLSPTGGYNEQFF. The CDR3 DNA reads as TGTGCCAGCAGTTTATCGCCGACAGGGGGTTACAATGAGCAGTTCTTC.

The CDR3: CASSVLGGLGETQYF. The DNA for the CDR3 is TGTGCCAGCAGTGTCCTTGGGGGCCTCGGGGAGACCCAGTACTTC. The chain has TRBV6-1 and TRBJ2-5, with a tentative D call TRBD1 (6 bases). CDR1 MNHNS and CDR2 SASEGT come from the germline V gene. The CDR3 loop spans 15 amino acids. V was clipped by 4 bases and J by 5 bases, with 17 bases between them.

Only one count was recorded for this clone. The rearrangement uses TRBV30 and TRBJ2-1, with 8 positions matching TRBD2. V was clipped by 0 bases and J by 8 bases; unmatched bases: 12. Germline V gene data show CDR1 as GTSNPN and CDR2 as SVGIG (reference sequence). The CDR3 totals 16 residues. The CDR3 DNA is TGTGCCTGGAGTGTACGGCGGACTAGCACGGGGTATGAGCAGTTCTTC. Its protein product is CAWSVRRTSTGYEQFF.

The chain is built from TRBV6-6 and TRBJ1-2, with 9 bases matching TRBD1. The CDR3 has 15 amino acids. The germline CDR1 and CDR2 sequences are MNHNY and SVGAGI (reference sequence). The V segment lost 6 bases and the J segment 4 bases; nucleotides outside the gene matches: 9. CDR3 sequence reads: CASRLYRGPFYGYTF. As DNA, the CDR3 is TGTGCCAGCAGGCTTTACAGGGGGCCCTTCTATGGCTACACCTTC.

The sample holds a few counts of this clone. V is TRBV7-8 and J is TRBJ2-1, with a weak D call TRBD2 (5 bases). CDR1 and CDR2 (germline): SGHVS, FQNEAQ. V was shortened by 0 bases and J by 6 bases, with 12 bases between the two germline ends. The CDR3 is made up of 15 amino acids. CDR3 amino acids: CASSLAYGVTNEQFF. The CDR3 bases are TGTGCCAGCAGCTTAGCGTACGGGGTGACCAATGAGCAGTTCTTC. The whole variable domain, filled in from reference TRBV7-8 and TRBJ2-1, reads GAGVSQSPRYKVAKRGQDVALRCDPISGHVSLFWYQQALGQGPEFLTYFQNEAQLDKSGLPSDRFFAERPEGSVSTLKIQRTQQEDSAVYLCASSLAYGVTNEQFFGPGTRLTVL.

This clone showed up just a few times. This chain links TRBV5-1 with TRBJ1-1; maybe TRBD1 (6 bases). V lost 4 bases and J lost 0, with 13 bases in between. The CDR3 has 15 amino acids. The germline V gene encodes CDR1 SGHRS and CDR2 YFSETQ. The CDR3 here is CASSPQGTMNTEAFF. The CDR3 DNA reads TGCGCCAGCAGCCCACAGGGTACCATGAACACTGAAGCTTTCTTT.

V is TRBV6-1 and J is TRBJ2-7, with D perhaps TRBD1 (5 bases). CDR1 is MNHNS, CDR2 SASEGT, per germline. V was pared by 6 bases and J by 3 bases, with 15 bases between. CDR3 length: 14 residues. The CDR3 nucleotides read TGTGCCAGCAGGAAAGGGGCAGAAGTCTACGAGCAGTACTTC. Translation: CASRKGAEVYEQYF.

The chain has TRBV30 and TRBJ2-3, with D maybe TRBD1 (6 bases). Trimming pared 8 bases from V and 2 bases from J, leaving 14 bases between. Germline V gene data show CDR1 as GTSNPN and CDR2 as SVGIG (reference sequence). CDR3 size: 13 residues. CDR3 DNA: TGTGCCGGGAAGACAGGACTCACAGATACGCAGTATTTT. Residues: CAGKTGLTDTQYF.

The V gene is TRBV7-2, the J gene TRBJ2-2; no definite D call. Germline V gives CDR1 SGHTA, CDR2 FQGNSA. The CDR3 contains 14 residues. The V end was cut by 7 bases, the J end by 2 bases, with 11 bases between. The CDR3 bases are TGTGCCAGCATACGTACCACTAACACCGGGGAGCTGTTTTTT. Amino acid sequence: CASIRTTNTGELFF.

The chain joins TRBV18 to TRBJ2-7, with TRBD1 matching 10 bases. The germline CDR1 and CDR2 sequences are KGHSH and LQKENI. The CDR3 covers 19 residues. Germline trimming cut 6 bases from V and 0 bases from J; bases unmatched to any gene: 17. The CDR3 nucleotides read TGTGCCAGCTCCCGAAAAGATCCCGGGACAGGGGTCCGCTCCTACGAGCAGTACTTC. Amino acids: CASSRKDPGTGVRSYEQYF. Drawing the rest from reference TRBV18 and TRBJ2-7, the complete variable domain is NAGVMQNPRHLVRRRGQEARLRCSPMKGHSHVYWYRQLPEEGLKFMVYLQKENIIDESGMPKERFSAEFPKEGPSILRIQQVVRGDSAAYFCASSRKDPGTGVRSYEQYFGPGTRLTVT.

The chain links TRBV27 to TRBJ2-6; D remains unclear. The V gene lost 6 bases and the J gene lost 4 bases, with 19 bases spanning the gap. The germline V gene encodes CDR1 MNHEY and CDR2 SMNVEV (reference sequence). This CDR3 spans 17 amino acids. The DNA of the CDR3 is TGTGCCAGCAGACGAACGGATATTTTTACCGGGGCCAACGTCCTGACTTTC. The encoded protein is CASRRTDIFTGANVLTF. Full variable domain (rest looked up from reference TRBV27 and TRBJ2-6): EAQVTQNPRYLITVTGKKLTVTCSQNMNHEYMSWYRQDPGLGLRQIYYSMNVEVTDKGDVPEGYKVSRKEKRNFPLILESPSPNQTSLYFCASRRTDIFTGANVLTFGAGSRLTVL.

The V gene is TRBV11-1, the J gene TRBJ2-3; D not certain. This CDR3 region has 12 residues. Germline values: CDR1 SGHAT, CDR2 FQDESV (reference sequence). The ends were cut back, 5 bases at V and 7 bases at J, with 10 bases in the middle. The CDR3 DNA follows: TGTGCCAGCAGCCCACAACAGAATACGCAGTATTTT. Translation gives CASSPQQNTQYF.

This clone was seen a handful of times. CDR3 protein: CASRTSGSHEQYF. DNA of the CDR3: TGTGCCAGCAGGACTAGCGGGAGCCACGAGCAGTACTTC. The rearrangement uses TRBV2 and TRBJ2-7, with TRBD2 matching over 12 bases. The junction had 2 bases not matched to a gene; V was cut back by 6 bases and J by 5 bases. The CDR3 runs to 13 residues. Germline V gene lookup returns CDR1 SNHLY and CDR2 FYNNEI.

This clone was picked up many times. J is TRBJ2-7 and V is TRBV28, with 14 bases fitting TRBD2. The V and J ends lost 5 bases and 2 bases, in that order; junction bases with no gene match: 11. The V gene's germline CDR1 is MDHEN and CDR2 SYDVKM. This CDR3 contains 18 residues. Here the CDR3 reads CASSNLRTSGRTTYEQYF. CDR3 bases: TGTGCCAGCAGTAACCTTCGGACTAGCGGGAGGACCACCTACGAGCAGTACTTC.

This clone was found a few times. This chain joins TRBV18 and TRBJ2-1; the D gene could be TRBD1 or TRBD2 (7 bases each). V was cut by 0 bases and J by 0 bases, with 12 bases left in between. The CDR3 has 17 residues. CDR1 is KGHSH, CDR2 LQKENI, per germline. CDR3 bases: TGTGCCAGCTCACCACCGGGAGGGGACAGCTCCTACAATGAGCAGTTCTTC. Protein product: CASSPPGGDSSYNEQFF.

The rearrangement joins TRBV7-9 to TRBJ2-7; D may be TRBD2 (5 bases). The CDR3 contains 14 residues. The germline V and J ends were trimmed by 1 base and 6 bases, with 13 bases remaining between them. The germline gives CDR1 SEHNR, CDR2 FQNEAQ (reference sequence). CDR3 residues: CASSLGAGGVEQYF. The CDR3 nucleotides read TGTGCCAGCAGCTTAGGAGCAGGAGGCGTCGAGCAGTACTTC.